This TCR beta chain was sequenced during a study of Graves' ophthalmopathy and Graves' hyperthyroidism. Study findings and constraints: Ophthalmopathy progression predictions by the model showed approximately 79% specificity and roughly 71% sensitivity.

The CDR3 covers 16 residues. V lost 4 bases, J lost 1 base, and 9 bases stayed unmatched. This clonotype was recorded a few times. Its cognate antigen is unknown. Using RNA transcripts, the TCR beta CDR3 regions were amplified. HTBI primers served in a first-round RT-PCR, which a second-round multiplex PCR followed. TCRdb re-called the multiplex PCR reads with MiXCR, one entry per CDR3 protein. The table includes roughly 610,000 distinct CDR3 sequences, about a fifth detected once. The source is a woman under 30 with stable Graves' hyperthyroidism. Some clones in this sample may be carry-over from other donors' samples. The sample taken for sequencing was peripheral blood. The V call is TRBV12-3 or TRBV12-4, the J call TRBJ2-5; 7 positions match TRBD2. CDR3 loop: CASSYRSGKGQETQYF. DNA of the CDR3: TGTGCCAGCAGTTACCGCAGCGGGAAAGGCCAAGAGACCCAGTACTTC.